The 10 T cell receptor beta chains presented below share a single source sample, sequenced in a study of control samples from healthy donors and cancer patients. Assay used: immunoSEQ multiplex PCR; TCRdb lists only in-frame clones, some missing. The table lists 77,000 or so clones, 91% of them singletons. Sequenced material: blood. The origin of the receptors is a man aged 25 to 40 in good health.

The gene calls are TRBV5-1 and TRBJ2-3, with 11 bases matching TRBD2. The CDR3 runs 14 residues. The V gene's germline CDR1 is SGHRS and CDR2 YFSETQ. V shed 4 bases and J 4 bases; nucleotides not matched to a gene: 2. In DNA form, the CDR3 reads TGCGCCAGCAGCCCGGGACTAGCGGCAGATACGCAGTATTTT. This sequence encodes CASSPGLAADTQYF.

This clone was observed a few times. This chain links TRBV5-1 with TRBJ2-7, with D perhaps TRBD2 (6 bases). V lost 3 bases to trimming and J lost 1 base, with 14 bases between them. Germline V CDR1 and CDR2: SGHRS, YFSETQ. The CDR3 contains 15 residues. CDR3 in DNA: TGCGCCAGCAGCTGGGGAGGCTCCATGTCCTACGAGCAGTACTTC. Encoded protein: CASSWGGSMSYEQYF.

This chain joins TRBV28 and TRBJ1-6; 8 bases are shared with TRBD1. CDR1 and CDR2 (germline): MDHEN, SYDVKM. V was clipped by 8 bases and J by 7 bases; unmatched bases: 7. CDR3 length: 14 residues. DNA of the CDR3: TGTGCCAGCCGAAGCCGACAGGGGAATTCACCCCTCCACTTT. It yields the protein CASRSRQGNSPLHF.

The V gene is TRBV29-1, the J gene TRBJ1-3; D uncertain. The CDR3 covers 13 residues. Germline CDR1 is SQVTM and CDR2 is ANQGSEA. The V gene lost 4 bases and the J gene lost 0 bases, with 7 bases spanning the gap. The CDR3 region has the DNA TGCAGCGTTGCTGAGAGCTCTGGAAACACCATATATTTT. This translates into CSVAESSGNTIYF.

The V gene is TRBV7-9, the J gene TRBJ2-2; perhaps TRBD2 as D (5 bases). This CDR3 has 13 residues. CDR1 and CDR2 (germline): SEHNR, FQNEAQ (reference sequence). V shed 2 bases and J shed 6 bases, with 7 bases lying between them. This CDR3 is CASSLHGAGELFF. The CDR3, as DNA: TGTGCCAGCAGCTTACACGGGGCCGGGGAGCTGTTTTTT.

This clone was seen a few times. The chain joins TRBV19 to TRBJ1-5, with TRBD1 matching 7 bases. With V trimmed by 4 bases and J by 5 bases, 14 bases remained unmatched. The CDR3 loop spans 17 amino acids. In germline, CDR1 is LNHDA, CDR2 SQIVND (reference sequence). The CDR3 DNA reads as TGTGCCAGTAGTACACTTCCCCCGACAGGGCACCATCAGCCCCAGCATTTT. As protein: CASSTLPPTGHHQPQHF.

V is TRBV27 and J is TRBJ1-4, with D uncertain. Trimming removed 7 bases from V and 2 bases from J, with 14 bases in between. The CDR3 has 15 residues. CDR1 and CDR2 (germline): MNHEY, SMNVEV (reference sequence). The CDR3 DNA is TGTGCCAGCACCCCCCGAGGTGCGACTAATGAAAAACTGTTTTTT. Translated, it gives CASTPRGATNEKLFF.

This sequence joins TRBV28 and TRBJ2-3; TRBD2 aligns across 7 bases. Germline CDR1 and CDR2: MDHEN and SYDVKM. V shed 0 bases, J shed 1 base, and the junction held 7 bases outside the gene matches. This CDR3 is 17 amino acids long. The CDR3 loop is CASSLWLAEVGTDTQYF. In nucleotides, the CDR3 is TGTGCCAGCAGTTTATGGCTAGCGGAGGTAGGCACAGATACGCAGTATTTT.

V gene TRBV6-4 combines with J gene TRBJ2-5, with 10 bases that match TRBD2. CDR1 and CDR2 (germline): MRHNA, SNTAGT. This CDR3 comprises 22 residues. The ends lost 0 bases at V and 2 bases at J; junction bases unmatched: 21. The CDR3 DNA follows: TGTGCCAGCAGTGACTCGTTTTCTGAGCGGCTAGCGGGAGTAGCTCATCAAGAGACCCAGTACTTC. Residues: CASSDSFSERLAGVAHQETQYF.

The chain uses TRBV4-1 and TRBJ2-7, with D unclear. CDR3 size: 14 residues. V was trimmed by 2 bases and J by 5 bases, leaving 13 bases between them. Per the germline V gene, CDR1 is MGHRA and CDR2 is YSYEKL. CDR3 loop: CASSQRWQLNEQYF. The CDR3 DNA follows: TGCGCCAGCAGCCAAAGGTGGCAGCTCAACGAGCAGTACTTC.